The 28 T cell receptor beta chains below come from one sample, sequenced in a study of blood T cell repertoires in COVID-19 (dated by TCRdb to 2020 to 2022). Preparation of the library involved the immunoSEQ multiplex PCR assay. TCRdb provides this immuneACCESS table in a form limited to in-frame rearrangements. Some clones are lacking; in checked studies, under half of them reflect an unresolved V gene, and why the rest are absent is not known. A total of hundreds of thousands of clones appear in this sample, 80% to 90% of them only once. Together, the top ten hold more than 0.8% of the sample. The sample consisted of PBMCs or T cells enriched from blood (not recorded which). The receptors originated from a man between 18 and 35 years old who had recovered from COVID-19.

The chain has TRBV5-1 and TRBJ2-7; 10 nucleotides line up with TRBD1. CDR3 length equals 16 residues. J lost 5 bases, V lost 0 bases, and 8 bases had no gene match. CDR1 is SGHRS, CDR2 YFSETQ, per germline. CDR3 residues: CASSLAPGQGFNEQYF. For the CDR3, the DNA is TGCGCCAGCAGCTTGGCACCGGGACAGGGGTTCAACGAGCAGTACTTC.

V gene TRBV10-3 combines with J gene TRBJ1-3, with TRBD1 identical over 10 bases. Per germline, CDR1 ENHRY and CDR2 SYGVKD. The CDR3 runs to 16 residues. After removal of 0 bases from V and 7 bases from J, the junction contained 6 bases not matched to a gene. The CDR3 DNA reads TGTGCCATCAGTGAGTCGTTTGGGACAGGGGAGAACACCATATATTTT. As protein: CAISESFGTGENTIYF.

The CDR3 region is CASSLAVGQQETQYF. CDR3 nucleotides: TGCGCCAGCAGCTTGGCCGTAGGACAGCAAGAGACCCAGTACTTC. The chain carries TRBV5-1 and TRBJ2-5, with D possibly TRBD1 on 6 matching bases. There are 15 residues in the CDR3. CDR1 is SGHRS and CDR2 is YFSETQ in the germline V gene. Trimming stripped 0 bases from V and 2 bases from J, with 11 bases between. Based on the CDR3 plus reference TRBV5-1 and TRBJ2-5, the full variable domain is KAGVTQTPRYLIKTRGQQVTLSCSPISGHRSVSWYQQTPGQGLQFLFEYFSETQRNKGNFPGRFSGRQFSNSRSEMNVSTLELGDSALYLCASSLAVGQQETQYFGPGTRLLVL.

CDR3 sequence: CASSGDSYEQYF. The CDR3 nucleotides are TGTGCCAGCAGCGGGGACAGTTACGAGCAGTACTTC. The chain joins TRBV9 to TRBJ2-7; 7 nucleotides match TRBD1. CDR3 length: 12 amino acids. Germline trimming cut 3 bases from V and 4 bases from J; bases unmatched to any gene: 1. Germline values: CDR1 SGDLS, CDR2 YYNGEE.

There are a few counts of this clone. This chain links TRBV30 with TRBJ1-2; 7 bases are a match to TRBD1. V gave up 4 bases and J gave up 4 bases; unmatched junction bases: 15. The germline V gene has CDR1 GTSNPN and CDR2 SVGIG (reference sequence). The CDR3 is 16 amino acids. CDR3 amino acids: CAWNARRTGPAYGYTF. The CDR3 DNA sequence: TGTGCCTGGAATGCCCGGAGGACAGGTCCTGCCTATGGCTACACCTTC.

The count of this clone is one. The J gene is TRBJ2-5, the V gene TRBV10-3; 7 bases map to TRBD1. Per the germline V gene, CDR1 is ENHRY and CDR2 is SYGVKD. The ends lost 4 bases at V and 1 base at J; junction bases unmatched: 3. The CDR3 sequence is 14 residues long. CDR3 in amino acids: CAISGQGGQETQYF. CDR3 DNA sequence: TGTGCCATCAGTGGACAGGGCGGCCAAGAGACCCAGTACTTC.

This chain links TRBV5-4 with TRBJ2-7; 9 bases align to TRBD2. Germline trimming cut 4 bases from V and 3 bases from J; bases unmatched to any gene: 8. The CDR3 has 15 residues. Germline V gives CDR1 SGHNT, CDR2 YYREEE (reference sequence). The CDR3 region is CASSTSAGGVYEQYF. The CDR3 DNA sequence: TGTGCCAGCAGCACCTCAGCGGGAGGAGTCTACGAGCAGTACTTC. Full variable domain (missing parts from reference TRBV5-4 and TRBJ2-7): ETGVTQSPTHLIKTRGQQVTLRCSSQSGHNTVSWYQQALGQGPQFIFQYYREEENGRGNFPPRFSGLQFPNYSSELNVNALELDDSALYLCASSTSAGGVYEQYFGPGTRLTVT.

The CDR3 spells CASSEIQGFNEQYF. CDR3 DNA sequence: TGTGCCAGCAGTGAGATACAGGGATTCAACGAGCAGTACTTC. The rearrangement uses TRBV2 and TRBJ2-7, with D perhaps matching TRBD1 (6 bases). The ends were cut back, 3 bases at V and 5 bases at J, with 14 bases in the middle. CDR1 and CDR2 from the germline V gene are SNHLY and FYNNEI. This CDR3 region has 14 residues.

The chain links TRBV7-2 to TRBJ1-5; D ambiguous. The CDR3 is 15 amino acids. V was clipped by 4 bases and J by 6 bases, with 16 bases between them. CDR1 is SGHTA, CDR2 FQGNSA, per germline. This CDR3 is CASSSYYTPGQPQHF. The CDR3 coding sequence is TGTGCCAGCAGCTCCTATTATACACCGGGTCAGCCCCAGCATTTT.

J is TRBJ2-7 and V is TRBV4-1; maybe TRBD2 (6 bases). CDR1 is MGHRA, CDR2 YSYEKL, per germline. The CDR3 extends over 14 amino acids. With 1 base removed from V and 1 base from J, the gap between germline ends came to 8 bases. The CDR3 DNA reads TGCGCCAGCAGCCAAGTGGAGGGATCCTACGAGCAGTACTTC. Its translation: CASSQVEGSYEQYF.

This clone was detected only once. The genes are TRBV11-2 and TRBJ2-7, with TRBD1 matching 8 bases. V gave up 1 base and J gave up 4 bases; unmatched junction bases: 9. The CDR3 is 16 residues long. Germline V gene data show CDR1 as SGHAT and CDR2 as FQNNGV. CDR3 nucleotides: TGTGCCAGCAGCTTAGGAGGTTTCAGGGGGCCGTACGAGCAGTACTTC. Amino acids: CASSLGGFRGPYEQYF.

This chain joins TRBV2 and TRBJ2-7; a weak D match, TRBD2 (5 bases). The CDR3 runs to 15 residues. The V end was cut by 8 bases, the J end by 1 base, with 18 bases between. Germline values: CDR1 SNHLY, CDR2 FYNNEI. CDR3: CASEGVAIISYEQYF. The CDR3 DNA reads TGTGCCAGCGAGGGTGTGGCGATAATATCCTACGAGCAGTACTTC.

J is TRBJ2-5 and V is TRBV18; 7 bases are a match to TRBD2. V lost 3 bases to trimming and J lost 1 base; unmatched junction nucleotides: 11. The CDR3 loop spans 17 amino acids. Germline lookup yields CDR1 KGHSH and CDR2 LQKENI. In DNA, the CDR3 is TGTGCCAGCTCACCTGTCCGGGGGAGGGAACTCCAAGAGACCCAGTACTTC. It specifies CASSPVRGRELQETQYF.

The genes are TRBV5-4 and TRBJ2-2; 9 nucleotides match TRBD2. This CDR3 has 16 residues. The V segment lost 0 bases and the J segment 5 bases; nucleotides outside the gene matches: 5. Looked up from germline, CDR1 is SGHNT and CDR2 is YYREEE (reference sequence). The CDR3 reads CASSLGFSGGTGELFF. CDR3 coding DNA: TGTGCCAGCAGCTTGGGGTTTAGCGGGGGTACCGGGGAGCTGTTTTTT.

V is TRBV30 and J is TRBJ1-5; possibly TRBD1 for D (5 bases). The CDR3 spans 15 residues. The germline V and J ends were trimmed by 0 bases and 0 bases, with 9 bases remaining between them. Germline values: CDR1 GTSNPN, CDR2 SVGIG (reference sequence). In DNA, the CDR3 is TGTGCCTGGAGTGTTAGGGGATATAGCAATCAGCCCCAGCATTTT. Protein sequence: CAWSVRGYSNQPQHF.

CDR3 bases: TGTGCCAGCAGCCGCTGGGGACATATCTATGGCTACACCTTC. This encodes CASSRWGHIYGYTF. The chain joins TRBV3-1 (or the pseudogene TRBV3-2) to TRBJ1-2; a weak D match, TRBD1 (6 bases). The CDR3 is 14 residues long. The V gene lost 4 bases and the J gene lost 4 bases, with 13 bases spanning the gap. Germline loops: CDR1 LGHDT, CDR2 YNNKEL (reference sequence).

The CDR3 protein is CASGEGRTFSGNTIYF. Here the CDR3 DNA reads TGTGCCAGCGGGGAGGGCAGGACATTCTCTGGAAACACCATATATTTT. J is TRBJ1-3 and V is TRBV2, with D possibly matching TRBD1 (5 bases). The germline V and J ends were trimmed by 8 bases and 0 bases, with 17 bases remaining between them. The CDR3 sequence is 16 residues long. CDR1 and CDR2 from the germline V gene are SNHLY and FYNNEI.

The V call is TRBV3-1 (or the pseudogene TRBV3-2), the J call TRBJ2-5; 8 bases fit TRBD2. Losses at the gene ends were 4 bases for V and 4 bases for J; bases not matched to a gene: 8. CDR1 is LGHDT, CDR2 YNNKEL, per germline (reference sequence). The CDR3 spans 15 residues. The CDR3: CASSPNRGGPETQYF. CDR3 DNA sequence: TGTGCCAGCAGCCCCAACCGGGGGGGCCCAGAGACCCAGTACTTC.

The rearrangement uses TRBV5-1 and TRBJ1-2; 10 bases are shared with TRBD1. The germline V gene encodes CDR1 SGHRS and CDR2 YFSETQ. The J segment lost 6 bases and the V segment lost 0 bases, leaving 5 bases of the junction unmatched. The CDR3 covers 15 residues. The CDR3 reads CASSLARDRGDGYTF. In nucleotides, the CDR3 is TGCGCCAGCAGCTTGGCCCGGGACAGGGGAGATGGCTACACCTTC.

The chain recombines TRBV7-2 with TRBJ2-1; 9 bases map to TRBD2. This CDR3 contains 15 residues. V shed 8 bases and J 7 bases; nucleotides not matched to a gene: 12. CDR1 SGHTA and CDR2 FQGNSA come from the germline V gene. The CDR3 spells CASFPVGTSWNEQFF. For the CDR3, the DNA is TGTGCCAGCTTTCCCGTAGGGACTAGCTGGAATGAGCAGTTCTTC.

The chain carries TRBV28 and TRBJ2-7; no firm D call. The CDR3 spans 16 residues. The V end lost 6 bases, the J end lost 1 base, and 19 bases lay between the germline ends. Germline CDR1 and CDR2: MDHEN and SYDVKM. CDR3: CASRTRRKARSYEQYF. CDR3 DNA sequence: TGTGCCAGCAGAACACGGCGGAAAGCAAGGTCCTACGAGCAGTACTTC.

This chain joins TRBV9 and TRBJ2-3, with D possibly matching TRBD1 (5 bases). V lost 4 bases and J lost 1, with 13 bases in between. The CDR3 sequence is 15 residues long. In germline, CDR1 is SGDLS, CDR2 YYNGEE. The CDR3 sequence is CASSPRTSGTDTQYF. The CDR3 DNA follows: TGTGCCAGCAGCCCGCGGACATCCGGCACAGATACGCAGTATTTT.

The V call is TRBV7-9, the J call TRBJ2-2; no firm D call. Germline values: CDR1 SEHNR, CDR2 FQNEAQ (reference sequence). The CDR3 runs to 16 residues. The ends were cut back, 1 base at V and 2 bases at J, with 11 bases in the middle. The CDR3 region has the DNA TGTGCCAGCAGCTTAGAGCCAGGCTCCAACACCGGGGAGCTGTTTTTT. Translation: CASSLEPGSNTGELFF.

The DNA for the CDR3 is TGTGCCAGCAGCGACGATACGAGGATGGACAGTGAAGCTTTCTTT. Protein product: CASSDDTRMDSEAFF. This rearrangement joins TRBV13 to TRBJ1-1; possible D gene TRBD1, 6 bases. Germline loops: CDR1 PRHDT, CDR2 FYEKMQ (reference sequence). Trimming stripped 5 bases from V and 7 bases from J, with 20 bases between. The CDR3 has 15 residues.

V gene TRBV6-5 combines with J gene TRBJ2-7; D is possibly TRBD2 (6 bases). With 6 bases removed from V and 5 bases from J, the gap between germline ends came to 14 bases. The V gene's germline CDR1 is MNHEY and CDR2 SVGAGI. The CDR3 runs 13 residues. The CDR3 is CASRPGGADEQYF. In DNA form, the CDR3 reads TGTGCCAGCAGGCCCGGAGGGGCGGACGAGCAGTACTTC.

This clone was recorded only once. This chain joins TRBV6-5 and TRBJ2-7; the D gene is possibly TRBD1 (6 bases). CDR1 is MNHEY and CDR2 is SVGAGI in the germline V gene. The CDR3 spans 14 residues. The ends were cut back, 6 bases at V and 3 bases at J, with 15 bases in the middle. For the CDR3, the DNA is TGTGCCAGCAGCCCATTCCCGGGACACTACGAGCAGTACTTC. This encodes CASSPFPGHYEQYF.

The chain carries TRBV15 and TRBJ1-5; 10 bases align to TRBD1. The CDR3 is made up of 16 amino acids. J was trimmed by 5 bases and V by 0 bases; bases with no gene match: 4. The germline gives CDR1 LNHNV, CDR2 YYDKDF (reference sequence). The CDR3 spells CATSRDRQGAHQPQHF. The CDR3 DNA is TGTGCCACCAGCAGAGACCGACAGGGGGCACATCAGCCCCAGCATTTT. The complete variable domain, with remaining parts taken from reference TRBV15 and TRBJ1-5, reads DAMVIQNPRYQVTQFGKPVTLSCSQTLNHNVMYWYQQKSSQAPKLLFHYYDKDFNNEADTPDNFQSRRPNTSFCFLDIRSPGLGDTAMYLCATSRDRQGAHQPQHFGDGTRLSIL.

The rearrangement links TRBV21-1 to TRBJ1-6; TRBD1, the table's D call, lacks a check against the DNA. TRBV21-1 is a known pseudogene. The length of the CDR3 is 16 residues. This CDR3 reads CASTKARQAYNSPLHF. The CDR3 nucleotides are TGTGCCAGCACAAAAGCCAGGCAGGCCTATAATTCACCCCTCCACTTT.